This T cell receptor (beta chain) is from a study of T cells expressing NK-cell markers. Germline-derived CDR1 and CDR2 are MNHEY and SVGEGT. The CDR3 contains 15 residues. TCRdb derives one entry per CDR3 protein from the 5' RACE reads, leaving out DNA. This sample's table has 20,000 to 25,000 distinct CDR3 sequences. The material sequenced was blood T cells: a sorted CD56 or NKG2C T cell subset, CD4+ or CD8+ T cells, or bulk PBMC T cells (not recorded which). This chain uses TRBV6-2 or TRBV6-3 with TRBJ2-7; TCRdb's D call, TRBD1, is unchecked because there is no DNA. The TCR originated in a man aged 18 to 69 in good health. CDR3 protein: CASRKSRDSHYEQYF.